This T cell receptor beta chain was sequenced in a study of blood T cell repertoires in COVID-19. This clone came up once. The table came from immunoSEQ multiplex PCR; TCRdb's copy has only in-frame clones and leaves some out. This sample has about 64,000 clones, with more than 80% found just once. The germline V gene encodes CDR1 KGHDR and CDR2 SFDVKD. V lost 2 bases, J lost 5 bases, and 11 bases stayed unmatched. CDR3 length: 18 amino acids. The chain has TRBV24-1 and TRBJ2-1; 10 positions match TRBD2. The sequencing input was peripheral blood. This TCR came from an elderly woman with active COVID-19. The CDR3 loop reads CATSDSRRASGRDNEQFF. For the CDR3, the DNA is TGTGCCACCAGTGATTCCCGTAGGGCTAGCGGGAGAGACAATGAGCAGTTCTTC.